This TCR beta chain was obtained from a study of beta chain features in type 1 diabetes. About the research overall: Comparable age, gender and cell yields were observed in patients relative to healthy donors.

All of the isolated RNA was reverse transcribed, so expressed TCRB transcripts were sequenced. Clones were read by immunoSEQ multiplex PCR, and TCRdb kept only the in-frame ones, dropping some. The sample records about 230,000 clones, 16% being singletons. Germline V gene lookup returns CDR1 MGHDK and CDR2 SYGVNS. The germline V and J ends were trimmed by 1 base and 9 bases, with 16 bases remaining between them. This CDR3 has 14 residues. This clone was counted only a few times. The antigen remains unidentified. Broader study findings: These data did not resolve whether HLA type affects TCRB rearrangement. Across all four CD4+ subsets, people with type 1 diabetes showed modestly shorter TCRB CDR3s.

The chain has TRBV25-1 and TRBJ2-7; D tentatively reads TRBD1 or TRBD2 (5 bases each). This TCR was recovered from a man aged 25 to 40 with type 1 diabetes. The sequenced sample was naive CD4+ T cells from blood. CDR3 protein: CASSESGTKVVQYF. The CDR3, as DNA: TGTGCCAGCAGTGAATCCGGGACCAAGGTTGTGCAGTACTTC.